A selection of T cell receptor beta chains follows, all from one sample in a study of early T cells in non-severe SARS-CoV-2 infection. TCRdb called the 5' RACE reads again in MiXCR, with one record for every CDR3 protein. Of about 49,000 distinct CDR3 sequences detected, about 4% appear once; the ten largest clones hold 5% to 7.5%. The material sequenced was whole blood. The receptors were gathered from an adult who was a healthcare worker with PCR-confirmed SARS-CoV-2 infection or an uninfected control (not recorded which). CDR3s include the opening cysteine and the closing phenylalanine or tryptophan. D genes are given only for firm matches. The size entry is marked missing in some rows and otherwise reads once, few, many or a size class.

size	V	J	D	CDR3	DNA
few	TRBV6-1	TRBJ2-7	TRBD2	CASSEALAGVGEQYF	TGTGCCAGCAGTGAAGCGCTAGCGGGAGTAGGCGAGCAGTACTTC
many	TRBV6-1	TRBJ2-1	-	CASSEDWGHNEQFF	TGTGCCAGCAGTGAAGATTGGGGCCACAATGAGCAGTTCTTC
-	TRBV29-1	TRBJ2-3	-	CSPPPGQDTDTQYF	TGCAGCCCCCCCCCCGGGCAGGACACAGATACGCAGTATTTT
few	TRBV5-1	TRBJ1-3	-	CASSLAGFGNTIYF	TGCGCCAGCAGCTTGGCAGGATTCGGAAACACCATATATTTT
many	TRBV11-3	TRBJ2-1	-	CASSLGRMNEQFF	TGTGCCAGCAGCTTAGGGCGGATGAATGAGCAGTTCTTC
few	TRBV7-2	TRBJ2-7	-	CASSLAGGASSEQYF	TGTGCCAGCAGCTTAGCGGGGGGGGCTTCGAGCGAGCAGTACTTC
many	TRBV7-8	TRBJ2-3	-	CASSLVWRSTDTQYF	TGTGCCAGCAGCTTAGTTTGGAGAAGCACAGATACGCAGTATTTT
few	TRBV6-6	TRBJ1-2	-	CASSWGKLNYGYTF	TGTGCCAGCAGTTGGGGAAAACTTAACTATGGCTACACCTTC
many	TRBV5-8	TRBJ1-5	TRBD1	CASSLGQAVNQPQHF	TGTGCCAGCAGTCTCGGACAGGCAGTCAATCAGCCCCAGCATTTT
medium-sized	TRBV27	TRBJ1-3	-	CASSLWDTGNTIYF	TGTGCCAGCAGTTTATGGGACACTGGAAACACCATATATTTT
many	TRBV6-2/TRBV6-3	TRBJ2-5	-	CASGGTGRQETQYF	TGTGCCAGCGGAGGTACAGGGCGCCAAGAGACCCAGTACTTC
many	TRBV30	TRBJ2-3	TRBD1	CAWSSTGVVTDTQYF	TGTGCCTGGAGTTCTACAGGGGTGGTCACAGATACGCAGTATTTT
many	TRBV6-6	TRBJ1-6	-	CASSYSNSPLHF	TGTGCCAGCAGTTACAGCAATTCACCCCTCCACTTT
many	TRBV9	TRBJ1-2	-	CASSGSTAGYGYTF	TGTGCCAGCAGCGGAAGTACGGCCGGGTATGGCTACACCTTC
-	TRBV7-9	TRBJ2-2	-	CASTAGGPGTGELFF	TGTGCCAGCACCGCTGGGGGGCCTGGCACCGGGGAGCTGTTTTTT
many	TRBV6-5	TRBJ1-5	-	CASSYGQDNQPQHF	TGTGCCAGCAGTTACGGGCAGGACAATCAGCCCCAGCATTTT
many	TRBV7-9	TRBJ2-3	-	CASRERWGSSTDTQYF	TGTGCCAGCAGGGAACGGTGGGGATCTAGCACAGATACGCAGTATTTT
many	TRBV20-1	TRBJ1-3	-	CSARDLPAVRSGNTIYF	TGCAGTGCTAGAGATCTACCGGCCGTTCGCTCTGGAAACACCATATATTTT
many	TRBV7-9	TRBJ2-1	TRBD1	CASSSGQGLYNEQFF	TGTGCCAGCAGCTCGGGACAGGGACTGTACAATGAGCAGTTCTTC
many	TRBV14	TRBJ2-5	-	CASSHGETQYF	TGTGCCAGCAGCCACGGGGAGACCCAGTACTTC
many	TRBV12-3/TRBV12-4	TRBJ2-2	TRBD1	CASRGTGGFPGELFF	TGTGCCAGCAGGGGGACAGGGGGTTTTCCCGGGGAGCTGTTTTTT
-	TRBV6-2/TRBV6-3	TRBJ2-2	-	CASSLTGRNSPGELFF	TGTGCCAGCAGTTTAACGGGCCGAAACTCTCCGGGGGAGCTGTTTTTT
many	TRBV27	TRBJ1-1	TRBD1	CASSFDRGVEAFF	TGTGCCAGCAGCTTCGACAGGGGGGTTGAAGCTTTCTTT
many	TRBV20-1	TRBJ2-3	-	CSGLRQDTQYF	TGCAGTGGTCTTCGACAAGATACGCAGTATTTT
many	TRBV7-8	TRBJ2-7	-	CASSFGQGSEQYF	TGTGCCAGCAGCTTCGGCCAGGGGAGCGAGCAGTACTTC
many	TRBV20-1	TRBJ1-2	-	CSAPVDQGAYGYTF	TGCAGTGCCCCGGTTGACCAGGGTGCCTATGGCTACACCTTC
few	TRBV7-9	TRBJ1-1	-	CASSLKITGSGTEAFF	TGTGCCAGCAGCTTAAAGATCACAGGATCAGGCACTGAAGCTTTCTTT
many	TRBV5-5	TRBJ2-5	-	CASSLYGEQETQYF	TGTGCCAGCAGCTTGTATGGGGAACAAGAGACCCAGTACTTC
few	TRBV7-8	TRBJ2-7	-	CASSPGSLPYEQYF	TGTGCCAGCAGCCCTGGAAGCTTGCCCTACGAGCAGTACTTC
many	TRBV12-3/TRBV12-4	TRBJ1-1	-	CASSLAGRNTEAFF	TGTGCCAGCAGTTTAGCCGGCAGGAACACTGAAGCTTTCTTT
many	TRBV3-1	TRBJ2-7	-	CASSSQGHEQYF	TGTGCCAGCAGCTCCCAGGGACACGAGCAGTACTTC
many	TRBV4-2	TRBJ2-7	-	CASSQDHIGSYEQYF	TGTGCCAGCAGCCAAGATCATATTGGGTCCTACGAGCAGTACTTC
many	TRBV10-1	TRBJ2-3	TRBD1	CASSPGTGVTDTQYF	TGCGCCAGCAGCCCCGGGACAGGAGTCACAGATACGCAGTATTTT
many	TRBV7-6	TRBJ1-1	-	CASSLAQNTEAFF	TGTGCCAGCAGCTTAGCACAGAACACTGAAGCTTTCTTT
-	TRBV18	TRBJ2-1	-	CASSPTALSSYNEQFF	TGTGCCAGCTCACCGACAGCCTTGAGCTCCTACAATGAGCAGTTCTTC
many	TRBV20-1	TRBJ2-5	-	CSAREGATIQETQYF	TGCAGTGCTAGGGAAGGGGCTACTATCCAAGAGACCCAGTACTTC
medium-sized	TRBV7-9	TRBJ2-1	TRBD2	CASSPGWTSGNDEQFF	TGTGCCAGCAGCCCGGGTTGGACTAGCGGGAATGATGAGCAGTTCTTC
many	TRBV29-1	TRBJ2-1	TRBD2	CSATGGPDEQFF	TGCAGCGCTACGGGAGGGCCGGATGAGCAGTTCTTC
-	TRBV7-9	TRBJ2-7	TRBD1	CASRSTGQGDYEQYF	TGTGCCAGCAGATCTACGGGACAGGGGGACTACGAGCAGTACTTC
many	TRBV5-1	TRBJ1-5	TRBD1	CASSFRGDQPQHF	TGCGCCAGCAGCTTCAGGGGGGATCAGCCCCAGCATTTT
many	TRBV7-2	TRBJ2-5	-	CASSSRASERETQYF	TGTGCCAGCAGCTCCCGGGCTAGCGAGAGAGAGACCCAGTACTTC
many	TRBV30	TRBJ2-7	-	CAWSRSYEQYF	TGTGCCTGGAGTAGGAGCTACGAGCAGTACTTC
-	TRBV27	TRBJ2-7	-	CASMWGPMQYF	TGTGCCAGCATGTGGGGCCCTATGCAGTACTTC
many	TRBV6-5	TRBJ2-7	TRBD2	CASSSSSGRVAYEQYF	TGTGCCAGCAGCAGTAGTAGCGGGAGAGTAGCCTACGAGCAGTACTTC
many	TRBV5-5	TRBJ1-2	TRBD1	CASSYGQGYGYTF	TGTGCCAGCAGCTACGGACAGGGCTATGGCTACACCTTC